A single sample is the source of the 26 T cell receptor beta chains below, sequenced in a study of T cell clones after liver transplantation (dated by TCRdb to about 2019). Their target antigens are unknown. The library was obtained by the immunoSEQ multiplex PCR assay. The table comes from immuneACCESS by way of TCRdb, which keeps in-frame sequences with V and J called. Part of the clones is missing from these tables; in studies checked, under half for an unresolved V gene and the rest for unknown reasons. This sample has roughly 2,000 clones in its table, and approximately 20% of those were observed once. The ten largest make up roughly a sixth of the sample. Alloreactive TCRbeta sequences were defined by sequencing of proliferating CFSE-low cells from the MLR. Sequencing was carried out using CD8+ T cells from cultured PBMCs. The receptors originated from a human patient who received a liver transplant. Post transplant, some T cells may arise from the graft donor.

The chain links TRBV9 to TRBJ2-2; D is unresolved. Germline V gene sequence: CDR1 SGDLS, CDR2 YYNGEE. Trimming took 4 bases from V and 0 from J, leaving 7 bases between them. The CDR3 covers 14 residues. CDR3 coding DNA: TGTGCCAGCAGCAGGCTAACGAACACCGGGGAGCTGTTTTTT. This translates into CASSRLTNTGELFF.

The gene calls are TRBV4-2 and TRBJ2-1, with TRBD2 as a possible D gene (6 bases). V lost 6 bases and J lost 0, with 12 bases in between. CDR1 and CDR2 from the germline V gene are LGHNA and YNFKEQ. The CDR3 contains 15 residues. DNA for the CDR3: TGTGCCAGCAGGGGGGGACTCCCCTCCTACAATGAGCAGTTCTTC. This gives the protein CASRGGLPSYNEQFF.

This CDR3 reads CASSVGDNTEAFF. Written as DNA, the CDR3 is TGTGCCAGCAGCGTGGGGGATAACACTGAAGCTTTCTTT. The chain has TRBV9 and TRBJ1-1; possibly TRBD1 for D (5 bases). Germline loops: CDR1 SGDLS, CDR2 YYNGEE. This CDR3 has 13 amino acids. V lost 2 bases to trimming and J lost 2 bases, with 7 bases between them.

To note about this clone: A read error is possible here, since a much larger clone lies one base away. The CDR3 is CSVIAESYGQYF. Here the CDR3 DNA reads TGCAGCGTGATAGCGGAGTCCTACGGGCAGTACTTC. The genes are TRBV29-1 and TRBJ2-7; D might be TRBD2 (6 bases). The CDR3 sequence is 12 residues long. Germline assignment: CDR1 SQVTM and CDR2 ANQGSEA.

Sample share makes this clone medium-sized (0.01 to 0.1%). The CDR3 region is CASSPRGADTQYF. DNA for the CDR3: TGTGCCAGCAGCCCCCGGGGGGCAGATACGCAGTATTTT. The rearrangement joins TRBV28 to TRBJ2-3; 7 bases are shared with TRBD2. This CDR3 is built from 13 residues. The V and J ends lost 6 bases and 4 bases, in that order; junction bases with no gene match: 4. Per germline, CDR1 MDHEN and CDR2 SYDVKM.

As concerns this clone: This likely stems from a read error, as it lies one base from a far larger clone. This chain joins TRBV28 and TRBJ1-2; D is unresolved. CDR3 size: 13 residues. In germline, CDR1 is MDHEN, CDR2 SYDVKM. The germline V and J ends were trimmed by 6 bases and 6 bases, with 14 bases remaining between them. The CDR3 loop reads CASRLFPAHGYTF. The CDR3 nucleotides are TGTGCCAGCAGGTTGTTCCCAGCCCATGGCTACACCTTC.

The CDR3 nucleotides are TGTGCCAGCAGCCGCACGGACGGAGATAGCAATCAGCCCCAGCATTTT. Translation: CASSRTDGDSNQPQHF. V usage is TRBV7-2 and J usage is TRBJ1-5, with D unresolved. The CDR3 consists of 16 residues. Trimming pared 5 bases from V and 0 bases from J, leaving 14 bases between. Germline CDR1 SGHTA, CDR2 FQGNSA.

This clone was seen a few times. J is TRBJ2-1 and V is TRBV6-5; D is perhaps TRBD1 (6 bases). Germline-derived CDR1 and CDR2 are MNHEY and SVGAGI. The CDR3 loop spans 15 amino acids. Trimming shortened V by 4 bases and J by 7 bases, and 17 bases separated the two germline ends. The CDR3 coding sequence is TGTGCCAGCAGTTCAAGTCCAGGGGAAGGTAATGAGCAGTTCTTC. Its protein is CASSSSPGEGNEQFF.

The chain combines TRBV5-3 with TRBJ1-5; weak D call: TRBD1 (5 bases). TRBV5-3 is annotated as an ORF whose role is uncertain. The V end lost 4 bases, the J end lost 1 base, and 21 bases lay between the germline ends. The CDR3 is 18 amino acids. The CDR3 bases are TGTGCCAGAAGCCTCCAAACCCAGGGTGGGAGAAGCAATCAGCCCCAGCATTTT. Encoded protein: CARSLQTQGGRSNQPQHF.

A single count supports this clone. The V and J genes are TRBV27 and TRBJ2-3; D might be TRBD2 (5 bases). Germline CDR1 is MNHEY and CDR2 is SMNVEV (reference sequence). V gave up 4 bases and J gave up 10 bases, with 12 bases separating them. The CDR3 spans 12 residues. CDR3 in amino acids: CASSWLGDAQYF. Written as DNA, the CDR3 is TGTGCCAGCAGTTGGTTGGGAGACGCGCAGTATTTT.

Comment on this clone: A far more abundant clone sits one base away, making this likely a read error. Other DNA sequences from this sample encode an identical CDR3 as well. V is TRBV11-2 and J is TRBJ2-7; no reliable D call. V dropped 8 bases and J dropped 2 bases, with 4 bases sitting between them. The CDR3 spans 10 residues. From germline, CDR1 is SGHAT and CDR2 FQNNGV. CDR3 DNA: TGTGCCAGCGGCGCCTACGAGCAGTACTTC. It encodes CASGAYEQYF.

The sample holds a few counts of this clone. The chain recombines TRBV6-1 with TRBJ2-1; the D gene is possibly TRBD2 (5 bases). Between the trimmed V and J ends, which lost 4 bases and 8 bases, there was a span of 33 bases. The CDR3 extends over 20 amino acids. Germline assignment: CDR1 MNHNS and CDR2 SASEGT. CDR3 residues: CASSGDYRAGSSSGMDEQFF. The CDR3 region has the DNA TGTGCCAGCAGTGGAGACTATCGAGCCGGTAGTAGCTCTGGGATGGATGAGCAGTTCTTC.

This clone is judged medium-sized. The gene calls are TRBV7-6 and TRBJ2-1; D uncertain. The CDR3 sequence is 12 residues long. V lost 4 bases, J lost 3 bases, and 4 bases lay in between. Germline assignment: CDR1 SGHVS and CDR2 FNYEAQ. CDR3 nucleotide sequence: TGTGCCAGCAGCTCCAACTACAATGAGCAGTTCTTC. It translates to CASSSNYNEQFF.

This clone was detected many times. The chain uses TRBV6-5 and TRBJ2-7; 10 bases agree with TRBD2. Losses at the gene ends were 8 bases for V and 0 bases for J; bases not matched to a gene: 4. The CDR3 consists of 14 residues. Germline assignment: CDR1 MNHEY and CDR2 SVGAGI. The CDR3 DNA sequence: TGTGCCAGCGGGACTAGCGCCAGCTCCTACGAGCAGTACTTC. The encoded protein is CASGTSASSYEQYF.

The CDR3 sequence is CASKSSREPLTYEQYF. CDR3 bases: TGCGCCAGCAAATCCTCGCGGGAGCCCCTCACCTACGAGCAGTACTTC. The chain employs TRBV10-2 and TRBJ2-7, with 7 bases aligning to TRBD2. V trimming: 7 bases; J trimming: 2 bases; junction bases outside the gene matches: 14. Germline assignment: CDR1 WSHSY and CDR2 SAAADI. CDR3 length equals 16 residues.

This clone is categorized as large. The V call is TRBV11-3, the J call TRBJ2-1, with TRBD2 identical over 10 bases. CDR1 is SGHNT, CDR2 YENEEA, per germline. V trimming: 2 bases; J trimming: 6 bases; junction bases outside the gene matches: 4. The CDR3 is 15 amino acids. The CDR3 spells CASSLRLAGPNEQFF. The CDR3 DNA follows: TGTGCCAGCAGCTTAAGACTAGCGGGCCCCAATGAGCAGTTCTTC.

This clone was observed a handful of times. The chain links TRBV2 to TRBJ2-3; TRBD2 matches 7 bases. CDR1 is SNHLY and CDR2 is FYNNEI in the germline V gene. The length of the CDR3 is 15 residues. With 6 bases clipped from V and 2 bases from J, the junction kept 8 bases outside the gene matches. CDR3 in DNA: TGTGCCAGCAGCCGGGAGGCCCCAACCACAGATACGCAGTATTTT. Its translation is CASSREAPTTDTQYF.

This chain uses TRBV7-2 with TRBJ2-7, with D unresolved. Trimming stripped 0 bases from V and 3 bases from J, with 3 bases between. The CDR3 covers 12 residues. Germline CDR1 and CDR2: SGHTA and FQGNSA. CDR3 sequence reads: CASSLAVYEQYF. CDR3 DNA sequence: TGTGCCAGCAGCTTAGCTGTCTACGAGCAGTACTTC. The entire variable domain, with the rest obtained from reference TRBV7-2 and TRBJ2-7, is as follows: GAGVSQSPSNKVTEKGKDVELRCDPISGHTALYWYRQSLGQGLEFLIYFQGNSAPDKSGLPSDRFSAERTGGSVSTLTIQRTQQEDSAVYLCASSLAVYEQYFGPGTRLTVT.

This chain uses TRBV4-3 with TRBJ2-1; D is undetermined. Germline V gene data show CDR1 as LGHNA and CDR2 as YSLEER. V was cut by 0 bases and J by 4 bases, with 10 bases left in between. CDR3 length: 15 amino acids. The DNA of the CDR3 is TGCGCCAGCAGCCAAGAGACTTCCAGTTACAATGAGCAGTTCTTC. Protein sequence: CASSQETSSYNEQFF.

The V call is TRBV6-5, the J call TRBJ2-5, with D possibly TRBD2 on 6 matching bases. Trimming cost V 5 bases and J 1 base, with 14 bases left between them. The CDR3 contains 15 residues. CDR1 and CDR2 (germline): MNHEY, SVGAGI. CDR3 in amino acids: CASSTAGSPQETQYF. Here the CDR3 DNA reads TGTGCCAGCAGTACGGCGGGGTCCCCCCAAGAGACCCAGTACTTC.

The chain employs TRBV27 and TRBJ1-1; D not certain. Trimming pared 7 bases from V and 7 bases from J, leaving 13 bases between. CDR3 length equals 12 residues. CDR1 is MNHEY, CDR2 SMNVEV, per germline (reference sequence). CDR3 in amino acids: CASNLGGNEAFF. The CDR3 nucleotides read TGTGCCAGCAATTTGGGAGGGAATGAAGCTTTCTTT.

The rearrangement uses TRBV4-2 and TRBJ1-5; 10 positions match TRBD1. Germline trimming cut 0 bases from V and 6 bases from J; bases unmatched to any gene: 8. There are 17 residues in the CDR3. The germline gives CDR1 LGHNA, CDR2 YNFKEQ. The CDR3 DNA sequence: TGTGCCAGCAGCCAAGAAGGACAGGGGGTGGAGAGTCAGCCCCAGCATTTT. Translated: CASSQEGQGVESQPQHF.

The rearrangement joins TRBV2 to TRBJ2-7, with TRBD1 identical over 10 bases. Trimming at V came to 9 bases and at J to 4 bases, leaving 9 bases not matched to a gene. Germline V gene sequence: CDR1 SNHLY, CDR2 FYNNEI. This CDR3 has 14 amino acids. CDR3 bases: TGTGCCAGTAGTATGGGGACAGGGGCTTACGAGCAGTACTTC. Translation gives CASSMGTGAYEQYF. Filled out from reference TRBV2 and TRBJ2-7, the complete variable domain reads EPEVTQTPSHQVTQMGQEVILRCVPISNHLYFYWYRQILGQKVEFLVSFYNNEISEKSEIFDDQFSVERPDGSNFTLKIRSTKLEDSAMYFCASSMGTGAYEQYFGPGTRLTVT.

The chain uses TRBV7-2 and TRBJ1-2; TRBD1 is a possible D gene (6 bases). Germline loops: CDR1 SGHTA, CDR2 FQGNSA. This CDR3 has 16 amino acids. The V end lost 3 bases, the J end lost 3 bases, and 17 bases lay between the germline ends. The CDR3 DNA reads TGTGCCAGCAGCTTCTCAGGGGAGAGAGCTGACTATGGCTACACCTTC. The encoded protein is CASSFSGERADYGYTF.

V gene TRBV6-5 combines with J gene TRBJ1-6, with D perhaps matching TRBD1 (5 bases). Germline V gene lookup returns CDR1 MNHEY and CDR2 SVGAGI. The V gene lost 7 bases and the J gene lost 10 bases, with 14 bases spanning the gap. This CDR3 has 13 amino acids. The CDR3 DNA is TGTGCCAGCACCAGACAGATTGGGTCACCCCTCCACTTT. It translates to CASTRQIGSPLHF.

This clone was counted between two and nine times. The CDR3 DNA reads as TGTGCCTGGAGTGTACTGGGGACTAGCGGGAGTCATGAGCAGTTCTTC. The encoded protein is CAWSVLGTSGSHEQFF. The chain couples TRBV30 to TRBJ2-1; TRBD2 aligns across 14 bases. This CDR3 spans 16 amino acids. Trimming took 0 bases from V and 8 from J; bases not matched to a gene: 6. CDR1 is GTSNPN and CDR2 is SVGIG in the germline V gene (reference sequence).